This T cell receptor (beta chain) derives from a study of CD8 T cells in ankylosing spondylitis. Study-wide results and caveats: What seemed typical of ankylosing spondylitis blood was a TCR beta motif built from 8 or 9 highly homologous variants.

The CDR3 sequence is 13 residues long. V dropped 4 bases and J dropped 6 bases, with 16 bases sitting between them. Germline-derived CDR1 and CDR2 are DFQATT and SNEGSKA (reference sequence). MiXCR, applied by TCRdb to the 5' RACE reads, yields one record per CDR3 protein. The repertoire holds 150,000 to 200,000 distinct CDR3 sequences, with roughly 18% as singletons. This clonotype was found many times. No antigen is known for it. The chain links TRBV20-1 to TRBJ2-7, with D possibly being TRBD2 (5 bases). This clonotype originated in a male donor with ankylosing spondylitis or in good health (not recorded which). Material for sequencing was blood, either unsorted or a sorted T cell fraction (not recorded which). In DNA, the CDR3 is TGCAGTGCTAACTCGGGATCCGTGGTCGAGCAGTACTTC. This codes for CSANSGSVVEQYF.